What follows are 4 T cell receptor beta chains derived from one specimen sequenced in a study of blood T cell repertoires in COVID-19. Assay used: immunoSEQ multiplex PCR; TCRdb lists only in-frame clones, some missing. The sample includes 200,000 to 250,000 clones, less than 90% of them seen just once. Sequencing was performed on peripheral blood. These receptors were collected from an elderly woman with COVID-19, enrolled during active disease.

V is TRBV5-1 and J is TRBJ2-5, with TRBD1 identical over 7 bases. Germline values: CDR1 SGHRS, CDR2 YFSETQ. The junction had 3 bases not matched to a gene; V was cut back by 3 bases and J by 1 base. The CDR3 runs to 14 residues. This CDR3 is CASSYGQVQETQYF. CDR3 nucleotide sequence: TGCGCCAGCAGCTACGGACAGGTCCAAGAGACCCAGTACTTC.

The chain has TRBV5-1 and TRBJ2-7; TRBD1 agrees at 10 bases. V dropped 2 bases and J dropped 2; count of bases not matched to a gene: 1. This CDR3 region has 14 residues. Germline lookup yields CDR1 SGHRS and CDR2 YFSETQ. CDR3: CASSLGTGAYEQYF. CDR3 DNA: TGCGCCAGCAGCTTAGGGACAGGGGCCTACGAGCAGTACTTC.

A single count supports this clone. The genes are TRBV28 and TRBJ1-3; D remains unclear. The CDR3 is made up of 13 amino acids. V was clipped by 1 base and J by 1 base, with 2 bases between them. The germline gives CDR1 MDHEN, CDR2 SYDVKM. The CDR3 sequence is CASSLLSGNTIYF. The CDR3 coding sequence is TGTGCCAGCAGTTTATTATCTGGAAACACCATATATTTT. The entire variable domain, with the rest obtained from reference TRBV28 and TRBJ1-3, is as follows: DVKVTQSSRYLVKRTGEKVFLECVQDMDHENMFWYRQDPGLGLRLIYFSYDVKMKEKGDIPEGYSVSREKKERFSLILESASTNQTSMYLCASSLLSGNTIYFGEGSWLTVV.

The chain joins TRBV5-4 to TRBJ1-2; TRBD1 is a possible D gene (6 bases). The CDR3 has 16 amino acids. V lost 2 bases, J lost 8 bases, and 22 bases lay in between. Germline V gene lookup returns CDR1 SGHNT and CDR2 YYREEE (reference sequence). This chain's CDR3 is CASSFGIYKGDGGYTF. CDR3 sequence (DNA): TGTGCCAGCAGCTTTGGGATTTATAAGGGGGACGGGGGCTACACCTTC.